This T cell receptor beta chain came from a study of cytomegalovirus exposure and HLA in healthy donors (dated by TCRdb to 2015 to 2018). About the investigation overall: An earlier analysis of 587 of the donors reported about 250 Gb of sequence data and approximately 110 million unique TCR beta sequences from 150 million to 200 million T cells. HLA typing included class I and class II loci at four-digit resolution. Typing coverage varied by locus: roughly 620-640 donors for A, B, C, DRB1 and DQB1; roughly 520 for DQA1; around 570 for DPA1; approximately 450 for DPB1. A later genetic analysis took genome-wide SNP genotypes for about three fifths of the 666 donors and used that subset as a discovery cohort. Using immunosequencing, the study profiled T cell repertoires from 550 to 750 subjects and related those repertoires to cytomegalovirus serostatus. A separate validation cohort of 100 to 150 different subjects was used in addition to the 666-subject first cohort. On average, roughly 240,000 unique TCR beta nucleotide sequences were sequenced per donor among 350 to 400 genotyped donors of the cohort, with 15% to 20% of those sequences being non-productive. The genetic ancestry cluster associated with self-reported Caucasian donors included over 80% of the 300 to 450 genotyped donors. About five DR-DQ haplotypes were treated as single units for association and clustering because of strong linkage in the cohort. A later analysis re-examined previously published TCR beta repertoires from over 500 donors and added high-resolution HLA genotyping to investigate patterns of TCR occurrence. The later analysis used no new phenotypic data to find candidate immune exposures, relying instead on TCR beta sequences and their occurrence across donors. All discovery cohort repertoires had been generated on a single sequencing platform. The study aimed to test whether signatures of past pathogen exposure could be identified by cataloging public T cell receptors. An early release covering roughly 640 HLA-typed donors comprised approximately 290 gigabases of sequencing data and tens of millions of unique TCR sequences. Donor age, sex, ethnicity and CMV serostatus were collected together with the repertoire data. High-throughput TCR immunosequencing, statistical association of individual TCRs with disease status, and machine learning were combined to predict cytomegalovirus infection status. An earlier analysis of roughly 600 of the donors used high-throughput TCR beta sequencing to judge whether each TCR beta V gene segment behaved as functional or pseudogenic. Broad study findings and their caveats: According to a later genetic analysis, donors in an Asian-associated ancestry cluster had fewer N-insertions in productive TCRs than the roughly 670-donor mean. Because counts were too low, 15 to 20 rarely observed V segments, including chromosome 9 orphons, were left out of the earlier analysis of 500 to 650 of the donors. Correlated functional status among segregating V segments might be attributable to linkage disequilibrium, but an unknown experimental factor could not be ruled out. When HLA alleles, especially DR and DQ, strongly co-occurred, TCR associations were difficult to assign to individual alleles. An association between a missense DCLRE1C variant and V-gene and J-gene trimming of TCR beta chains was found in a later genetic analysis and replicated in an independent cohort. In this cohort, only TCR beta chains were sequenced, and detectable features were limited by the absence of alpha or paired-chain data. In an earlier analysis of a few hundred of the donors, most TCR beta V segments were observed in productive rearrangements about 87% or about 30% of the time, broadly matching IMGT annotations. In a later analysis, HLA-associated TCR beta chains showed more clonal expansion and lower generation probabilities than non-associated chains that were equally common. A total of some 180 TCR beta chains were listed by the study as associated with cytomegalovirus. A later analysis found that most CMV-associated TCR beta chains appeared HLA-restricted, with HLA associations seemingly driven largely by CMV exposure. The sequencing pipeline was judged likely to have produced a cluster of highly shared sequence variants as a technical artifact. Across donors, most TCR sequences were observed very rarely, whereas some public TCRs were present in many individuals. Sequencing depth was assumed to be roughly uniform across donors in the presence/absence analyses, though that assumption may not hold. Because the 87-base-pair reads could not distinguish some IMGT-functional V segments, including TRBV6-2 and TRBV6-3, those segments were excluded. The authors suggested that the approach could potentially be extended to other disease states and immunological phenotypes. CMV serostatus was the only immune exposure information available for the cohort. A further reported finding was that TCR beta sequences accurately predicted the HLA-A and HLA-B alleles for most subjects in the first cohort. Because HLA typing was missing for some donors at each locus, association tests included only the typed subset. In both the original and validation cohorts, the classifier was reported to diagnose cytomegalovirus status with high specificity and sensitivity. In a later analysis, the rate of TCR association differed among HLA loci, with DRB1 alleles having the most associated TCRs and HLA-C alleles having the fewest. Specific HLA alleles were associated with 16,951 TCR beta sequences at a false discovery rate of 0.05 in a later analysis. According to a later analysis, parvovirus B19, influenza, CMV and Epstein-Barr virus appeared linked to several top co-occurrence clusters. In vitro tests confirmed that a few of the cytomegalovirus-associated TCR beta chains recognize cytomegalovirus antigens.

Library method: the immunoSEQ multiplex PCR assay. The multiplex PCR relied on a mix of 60 forward primers for TCR Vbeta segments and 13 reverse primers for TCR Jbeta segments. The CDR3 region of rearranged TCR beta genes was amplified from genomic DNA by a multiplex PCR assay. The Illumina HiSeq System was used to sequence the amplified TCR beta libraries as 87-base-pair reads. The source study handled its data this way. In a later analysis, approximately 74 million unique TCR beta chains were counted across the roughly 700 repertoires, and roughly 10 million of these chains were shared by at least two donors. To remove PCR and sequencing errors, raw reads were error-corrected and collapsed into unique sequences using a nearest-neighbor algorithm that merged closely related sequences. To assign V, D and J gene segments, CDR3 sequences were aligned to IMGT reference sequences. For a sequence to be retained, a match of at least six nucleotides to both a V gene segment and a J gene segment was required. Rearrangements were called productive when the CDR3 lacked stop codons and stayed in frame with V and J; all others were non-productive. CDR3 was defined by IMGT convention, running from the second conserved V-encoded cysteine to the conserved J-encoded phenylalanine. The earlier analysis of more than 450 of the donors excluded sequences that lacked an unambiguous match to a single V gene segment. In an earlier analysis of approximately 610 of the donors, V segments were called functional above 56.7% productive rearrangements and were called segregating when the between-donor standard deviation exceeded 5%. A statistical classification framework was built for diagnosing cytomegalovirus status from the catalog of TCR beta chain sequences. V and J gene assignment, in a later analysis, came from comparing TCR nucleotide sequences with IMGT/GENE-DB human TR gene sequences. A later analysis assigned CDR3 sequences and most-parsimonious VDJ recombination scenarios with the TCRdist pipeline. In a later analysis, every TCR beta chain was defined by the combination of its CDR3 amino acid sequence and its V-gene family, and reads without a unique V-gene family were dropped. As a way to deal with suspected cross-contamination and a sequencing artifact, a later analysis dropped roughly 600 nucleotide sequences that were highly shared and had low generation probability. A later analysis calculated a clonal expansion index for each public chain from normalized within-repertoire ranks of inferred template counts. Generation probabilities in a later analysis came from a VDJ recombination model fitted to out-of-frame rearrangements, and those results were checked against IGoR. In a later analysis, hypergeometric tests were used to score TCR-TCR, TCR-HLA and TCR-CMV co-occurrence, with a repertoire-size bias correction applied to TCR pairs. A later analysis estimated false discovery rates by permuting HLA or CMV assignments 20 times. In a later analysis, co-occurring TCRs were grouped using DBSCAN, and TCRdist sequence similarity was added for clustering within HLA-allele-positive subsets. Co-occurrence clustering excluded repertoires with fewer than 30,000 or more than 120,000 public chains, plus five with anomalous nucleotide sharing. In its TCRdb copy, this immuneACCESS table keeps in-frame sequences only and misses some clones. Where compared with another copy, unresolved V genes explain less than half of these, and the others have no known cause. D and trimming were read from the DNA, whereas the V and J calls and clone size are those reported in that table. The table for this sample records just over 80,000 clones. Of the sample, approximately 1.1% is held by the ten largest clones.

Including cysteine and phenylalanine, the CDR3 has 15 amino acids. The entry retains the CDR3 DNA only, 45 bases that are in frame from base 1. CDR1 and CDR2 (SNHLY, FYNNEI) derive from the germline V gene. V is shortened by 4 bases, J by 3 bases, and the region joining them spans 15 bases. Points on this clone: Its antigen is not yet known.

The cohort was made up of roughly 670 healthy bone marrow donors. At the time of sampling, every cohort member was nominally healthy, though immune exposures that went unrecorded were likely present. The donor was CMV seronegative and was included in the group of under 450 seronegative cohort members. A peripheral blood sample was collected from each donor, and TCR beta sequencing was performed on peripheral blood mononuclear cells. Genomic DNA was extracted from the blood cell samples with the Qiagen DNeasy Blood Extraction Kit. The TCR sequence derives from a woman between 25 and 40 years old in good health and CMV-seronegative. The chain is assembled from TRBV2 and TRBJ1-1, and perhaps TRBD1 as D gene, on 6 matching bases. Material for sequencing was PBMCs. This receptor carries the CDR3 CASSVWAGVDTEAFF. The DNA sequence is TGTGCCAGCAGTGTGTGGGCAGGGGTAGACACTGAAGCTTTCTTT.